This T cell receptor beta chain is drawn from a study of shared clonotypes between healthy human individuals. Study-level results: Naive CD4 clonotypes overlapped across a handful of donors at approximately 4.5%.

Trimming shortened V by 0 bases and J by 4 bases, and 8 bases separated the two germline ends. Germline V CDR1 and CDR2: LGHNA, YSLEER. CDR3 size: 14 residues. In the case of this clone: The antigen is undetermined.

Clones were sequenced by immunoSEQ multiplex PCR, and TCRdb holds only the in-frame ones, with some missing. The sample records approximately 1.5 million clones, approximately 98.5% being singletons. V gene TRBV4-3 combines with J gene TRBJ2-3, with D unclear. This TCR came from a man aged 25-45 years in good health. Sequenced: naive CD4+ T cells sorted from blood. Subset: CD45RA+ positively selected. CDR3 protein: CASSQDSPSDTQYF. In DNA form, the CDR3 reads TGCGCCAGCAGCCAAGATTCCCCCTCAGATACGCAGTATTTT.